This entry features one TCR beta chain sequence. Generated by immunoSEQ multiplex PCR, the TCRdb table keeps only in-frame clones and is missing some. This sample has 79,000 or so clones, with around 96% found just once. This entry belongs to a study of technical replicates of blood from several donors. Trimming took 3 bases from V and 5 from J, leaving 9 bases between them. Germline lookup yields CDR1 MGHRA and CDR2 YSYEKL. This CDR3 spans 13 amino acids. The sample taken for sequencing was T cells isolated from PBMCs. The sequence was collected from a human donor in good health. This sequence joins TRBV4-1 and TRBJ2-3; perhaps TRBD1 as D (5 bases). DNA of the CDR3: TGCGCCAGCAGCCAGGGGCGTAAAGATACGCAGTATTTT. It yields the protein CASSQGRKDTQYF.